These 2 T cell receptor beta chains were sequenced from one sample in a study of T-cell memory formation after mild COVID-19. Using its own MiXCR run on the 5' RACE reads, TCRdb lists one record per CDR3 protein. The sample contains about 160,000 distinct CDR3 sequences, 25% to 40% of which appear only once. The material sequenced was PBMCs or a T cell subset sorted from them (not recorded which). These TCRs come from an adult woman who had mild COVID-19 (a few samples of this study predate the infection). Cell type and time point are not known.

The CDR3 region has the DNA TGCGCCAGCAGCTCTCGACAGGACGGGGGAGATGGCTACACCTTC. Amino acids: CASSSRQDGGDGYTF. The chain employs TRBV5-1 and TRBJ1-2, with D possibly TRBD1 on 6 matching bases. The length of the CDR3 is 15 residues. Germline loops: CDR1 SGHRS, CDR2 YFSETQ. V lost 3 bases, J lost 6 bases, and 18 bases lay in between.

The rearrangement uses TRBV19 and TRBJ1-4; D is perhaps TRBD1 (5 bases). Trimming cost V 11 bases and J 5 bases, with 18 bases left between them. CDR1 is LNHDA and CDR2 is SQIVND in the germline V gene (reference sequence). The CDR3 runs to 14 residues. This CDR3 reads CASRGGTLNEKLFF. CDR3 nucleotide sequence: TGTGCCTCAAGAGGAGGGACGTTAAATGAAAAACTGTTTTTT.